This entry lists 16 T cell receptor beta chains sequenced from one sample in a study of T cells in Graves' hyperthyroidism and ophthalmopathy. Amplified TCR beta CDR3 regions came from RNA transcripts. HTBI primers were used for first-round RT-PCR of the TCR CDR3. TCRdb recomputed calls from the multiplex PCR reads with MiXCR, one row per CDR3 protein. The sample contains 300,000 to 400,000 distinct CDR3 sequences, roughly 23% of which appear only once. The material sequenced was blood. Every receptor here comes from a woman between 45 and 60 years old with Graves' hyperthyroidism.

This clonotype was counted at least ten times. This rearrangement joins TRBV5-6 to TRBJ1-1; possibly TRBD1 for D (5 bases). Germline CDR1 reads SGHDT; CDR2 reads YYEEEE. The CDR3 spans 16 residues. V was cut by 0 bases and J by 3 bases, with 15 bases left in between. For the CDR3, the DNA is TGTGCCAGCAGCTTGGTGGCGGGGCGCCGGTACACTGAAGCTTTCTTT. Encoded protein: CASSLVAGRRYTEAFF.

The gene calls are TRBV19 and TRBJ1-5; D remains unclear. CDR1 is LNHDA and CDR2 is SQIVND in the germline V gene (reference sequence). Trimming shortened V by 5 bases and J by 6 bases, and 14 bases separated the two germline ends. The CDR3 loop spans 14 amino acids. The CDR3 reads CASSVESRPQPQHF. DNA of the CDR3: TGTGCCAGTAGTGTGGAGTCGCGGCCTCAGCCCCAGCATTTT.

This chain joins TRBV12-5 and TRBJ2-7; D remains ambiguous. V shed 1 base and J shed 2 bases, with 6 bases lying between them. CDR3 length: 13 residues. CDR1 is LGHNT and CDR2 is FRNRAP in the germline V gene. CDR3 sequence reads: CASGLDEPYEQYF. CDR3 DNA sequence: TGTGCTAGTGGTTTGGACGAACCCTACGAGCAGTACTTC.

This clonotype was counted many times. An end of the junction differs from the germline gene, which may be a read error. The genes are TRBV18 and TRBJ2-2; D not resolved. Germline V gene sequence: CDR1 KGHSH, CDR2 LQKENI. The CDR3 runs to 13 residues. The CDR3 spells CASSPPKTGELFF. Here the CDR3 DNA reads TGTGCCAGCTCACCACCGAAAACCGGGGAGCTGTTTTTT. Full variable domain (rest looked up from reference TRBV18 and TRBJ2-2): NAGVMQNPRHLVRRRGQEARLRCSPMKGHSHVYWYRQLPEEGLKFMVYLQKENIIDESGMPKERFSAEFPKEGPSILRIQQVVRGDSAAYFCASSPPKTGELFFGEGSRLTVL.

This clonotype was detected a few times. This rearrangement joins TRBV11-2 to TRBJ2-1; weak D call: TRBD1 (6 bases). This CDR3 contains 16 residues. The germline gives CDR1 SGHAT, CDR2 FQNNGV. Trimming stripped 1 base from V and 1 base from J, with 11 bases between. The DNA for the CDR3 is TGTGCCAGCAGCTTAGGGGGGCAGGCGTCCTACAATGAGCAGTTCTTC. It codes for CASSLGGQASYNEQFF.

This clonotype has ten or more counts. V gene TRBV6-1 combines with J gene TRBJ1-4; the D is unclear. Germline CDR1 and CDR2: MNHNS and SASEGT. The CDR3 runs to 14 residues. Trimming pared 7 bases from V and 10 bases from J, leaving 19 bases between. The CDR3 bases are TGTGCCAGCATCACGCTCGGCCGAGGAGGAAAACTGTTTTTT. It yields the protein CASITLGRGGKLFF.

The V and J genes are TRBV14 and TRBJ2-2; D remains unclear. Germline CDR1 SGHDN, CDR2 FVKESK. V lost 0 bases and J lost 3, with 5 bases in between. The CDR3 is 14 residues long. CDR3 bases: TGTGCCAGCAGCCAAGATCTAGACACCGGGGAGCTGTTTTTT. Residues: CASSQDLDTGELFF.

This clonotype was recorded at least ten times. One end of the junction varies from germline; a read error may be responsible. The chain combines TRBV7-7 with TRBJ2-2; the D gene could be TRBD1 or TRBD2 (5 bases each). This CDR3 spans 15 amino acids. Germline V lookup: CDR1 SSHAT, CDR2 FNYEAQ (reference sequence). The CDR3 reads CASSLGDPGTGELFF. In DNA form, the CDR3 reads TGTGCTAGCAGCCTCGGGGACCCGGGTACCGGGGAGCTGTTTTTT.

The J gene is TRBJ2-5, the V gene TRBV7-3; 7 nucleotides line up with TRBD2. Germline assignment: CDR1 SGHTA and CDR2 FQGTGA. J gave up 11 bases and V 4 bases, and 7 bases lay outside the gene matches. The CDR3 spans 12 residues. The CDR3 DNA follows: TGTGCCAGCAGCTCGATACCGGGACTACAGTACTTC. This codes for CASSSIPGLQYF. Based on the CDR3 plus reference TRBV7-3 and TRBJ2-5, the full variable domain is GAGVSQTPSNKVTEKGKYVELRCDPISGHTALYWYRQSLGQGPEFLIYFQGTGAADDSGLPNDRFFAVRPEGSVSTLKIQRTERGDSAVYLCASSSIPGLQYFGPGTRLLVL.

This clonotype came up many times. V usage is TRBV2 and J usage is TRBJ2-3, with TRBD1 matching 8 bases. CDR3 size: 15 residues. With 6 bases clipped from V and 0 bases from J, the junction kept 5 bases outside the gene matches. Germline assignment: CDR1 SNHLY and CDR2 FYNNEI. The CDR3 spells CASRHRGTSTDTQYF. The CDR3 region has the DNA TGTGCCAGCAGACACAGGGGGACTAGCACAGATACGCAGTATTTT.

The CDR3 loop reads CASSYRTEDSPLHF. The CDR3 DNA is TGTGCCAGCAGTTATCGGACAGAGGATTCACCCCTCCACTTT. The V gene is TRBV6-1, the J gene TRBJ1-6; possibly TRBD1 for D (6 bases). The CDR3 has 14 amino acids. Germline V gives CDR1 MNHNS, CDR2 SASEGT. V lost 5 bases and J 8 bases, leaving 13 bases between the germline ends.

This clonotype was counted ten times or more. The CDR3 spells CAGENREAYGYTF. For the CDR3, the DNA is TGTGCCGGCGAAAACAGGGAGGCCTATGGCTACACCTTC. V and J are TRBV28 and TRBJ1-2; D is perhaps TRBD1 (6 bases). The CDR3 extends over 13 amino acids. Trimming cost V 11 bases and J 4 bases, with 17 bases left between them. Germline CDR1 is MDHEN and CDR2 is SYDVKM.

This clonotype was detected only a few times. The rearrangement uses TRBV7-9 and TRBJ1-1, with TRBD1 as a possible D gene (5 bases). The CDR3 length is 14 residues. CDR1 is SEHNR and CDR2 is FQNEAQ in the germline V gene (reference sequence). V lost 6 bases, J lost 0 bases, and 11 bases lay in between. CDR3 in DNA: TGTGCCAGCAGTTTCAGACAGATGAACACTGAAGCTTTCTTT. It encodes CASSFRQMNTEAFF.

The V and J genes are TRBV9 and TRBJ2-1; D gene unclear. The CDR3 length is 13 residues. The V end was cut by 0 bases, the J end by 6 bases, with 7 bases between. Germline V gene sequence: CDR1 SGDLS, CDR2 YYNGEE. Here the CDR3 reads CASSVDDLNEQFF. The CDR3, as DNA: TGTGCCAGCAGCGTAGATGACCTCAATGAGCAGTTCTTC.

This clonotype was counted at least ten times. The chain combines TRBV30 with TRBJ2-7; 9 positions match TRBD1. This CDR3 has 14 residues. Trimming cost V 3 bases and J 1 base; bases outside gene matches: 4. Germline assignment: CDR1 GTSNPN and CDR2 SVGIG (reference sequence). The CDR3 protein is CAWRAGTGSYEQYF. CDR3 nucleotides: TGTGCCTGGAGAGCCGGGACAGGGTCCTACGAGCAGTACTTC.

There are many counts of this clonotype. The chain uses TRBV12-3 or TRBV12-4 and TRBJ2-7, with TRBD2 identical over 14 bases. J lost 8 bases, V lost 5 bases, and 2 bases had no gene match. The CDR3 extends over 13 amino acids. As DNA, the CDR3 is TGTGCCAGCAGTGGGACTAGCGGGAGTAAGCAGTACTTC. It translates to CASSGTSGSKQYF.